This T cell receptor (beta chain) was sequenced for a study of cytomegalovirus exposure and HLA in healthy donors. Sequencing was performed with immunoSEQ multiplex PCR; in TCRdb, only in-frame clones are kept and a portion is missing. The sample has around 300,000 clones, roughly 87% seen once. Looked up from germline, CDR1 is SGHRS and CDR2 is YFSETQ. The CDR3 has 15 amino acids. With 6 bases removed from V and 1 base from J, the gap between germline ends came to 16 bases. Sequencing was carried out using PBMCs. The chain recombines TRBV5-1 with TRBJ1-1; D not certain. This receptor was taken from a woman aged 30 to 39 in good health and CMV-seropositive. The CDR3 spells CASTLDGQRNTEAFF. DNA for the CDR3: TGCGCCAGCACCCTGGACGGGCAGCGGAACACTGAAGCTTTCTTT.